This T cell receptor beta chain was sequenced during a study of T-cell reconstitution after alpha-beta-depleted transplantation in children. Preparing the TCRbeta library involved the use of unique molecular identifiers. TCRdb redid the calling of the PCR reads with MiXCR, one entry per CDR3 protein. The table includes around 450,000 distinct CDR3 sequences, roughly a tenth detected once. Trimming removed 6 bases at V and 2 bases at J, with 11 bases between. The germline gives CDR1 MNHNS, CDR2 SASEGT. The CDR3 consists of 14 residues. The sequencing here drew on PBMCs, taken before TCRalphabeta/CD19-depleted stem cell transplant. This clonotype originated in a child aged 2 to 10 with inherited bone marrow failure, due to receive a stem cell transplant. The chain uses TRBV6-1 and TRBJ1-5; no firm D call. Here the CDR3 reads CASRSGGGNQPQHF. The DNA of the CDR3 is TGTGCCAGCAGGTCGGGAGGAGGCAATCAGCCCCAGCATTTT.